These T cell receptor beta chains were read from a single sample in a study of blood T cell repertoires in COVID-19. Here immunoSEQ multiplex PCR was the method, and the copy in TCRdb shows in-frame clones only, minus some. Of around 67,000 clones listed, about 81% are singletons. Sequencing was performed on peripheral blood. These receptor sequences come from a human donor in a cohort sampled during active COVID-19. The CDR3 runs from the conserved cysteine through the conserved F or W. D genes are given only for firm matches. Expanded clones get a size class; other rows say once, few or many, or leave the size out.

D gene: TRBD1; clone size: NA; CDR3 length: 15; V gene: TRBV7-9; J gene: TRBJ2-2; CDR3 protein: CASSLGQGLSGELFF; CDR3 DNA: TGTGCCAGCAGCTTGGGACAGGGGTTGAGCGGGGAGCTGTTTTTT
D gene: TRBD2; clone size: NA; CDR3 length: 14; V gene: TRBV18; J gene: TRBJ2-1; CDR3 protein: CASSRQRDGNEQFF; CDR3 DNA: TGTGCCAGCTCAAGGCAGCGGGACGGCAATGAGCAGTTCTTC
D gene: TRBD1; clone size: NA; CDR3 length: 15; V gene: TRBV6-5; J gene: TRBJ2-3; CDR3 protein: CASRRLTGGFDTQYF; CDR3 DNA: TGTGCCAGCAGAAGATTGACAGGGGGGTTCGATACGCAGTATTTT
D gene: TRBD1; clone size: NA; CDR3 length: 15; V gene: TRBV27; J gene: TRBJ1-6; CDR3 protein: CASSLGQGSNSPLHF; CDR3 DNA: TGTGCCAGCAGTCTGGGACAGGGTAGTAATTCACCCCTCCACTTT
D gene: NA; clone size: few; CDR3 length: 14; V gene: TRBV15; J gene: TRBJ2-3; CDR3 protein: CATSGRDFADTQYF; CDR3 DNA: TGTGCCACCAGCGGCCGGGACTTCGCGGATACGCAGTATTTT
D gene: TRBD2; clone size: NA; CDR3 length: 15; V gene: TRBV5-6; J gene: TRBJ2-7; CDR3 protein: CASSATSGASYEQYF; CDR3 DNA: TGTGCCAGCAGCGCGACTAGCGGGGCTTCCTACGAGCAGTACTTC
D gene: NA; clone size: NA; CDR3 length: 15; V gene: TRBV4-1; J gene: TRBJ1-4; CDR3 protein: CASSQGSRGGEKLFF; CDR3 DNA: TGCGCCAGCAGCCAAGGAAGCAGGGGTGGTGAAAAACTGTTTTTT
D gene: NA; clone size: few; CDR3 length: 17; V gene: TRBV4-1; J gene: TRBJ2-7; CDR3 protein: CASSQDGAGLYEGEQYF; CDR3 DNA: TGCGCCAGCAGCCAAGACGGCGCAGGGCTCTATGAAGGGGAGCAGTACTTC
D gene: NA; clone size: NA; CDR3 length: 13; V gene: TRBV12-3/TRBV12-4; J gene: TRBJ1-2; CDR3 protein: CASSSHGPYGYTF; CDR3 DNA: TGTGCCAGCAGTTCCCATGGGCCCTATGGCTACACCTTC
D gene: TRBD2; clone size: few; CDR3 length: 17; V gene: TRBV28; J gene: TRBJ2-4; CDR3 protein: CACRLAGRRQAKNIQYF; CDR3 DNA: TGTGCCTGCCGACTAGCGGGACGAAGGCAAGCCAAAAACATTCAGTACTTC
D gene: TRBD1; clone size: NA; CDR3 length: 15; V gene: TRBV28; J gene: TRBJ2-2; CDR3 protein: CAYLTGGADTGELFF; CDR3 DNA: TGTGCTTATCTGACAGGGGGCGCTGACACCGGGGAGCTGTTTTTT
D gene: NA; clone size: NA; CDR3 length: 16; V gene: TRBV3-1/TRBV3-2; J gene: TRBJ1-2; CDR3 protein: CASSQGQGRNNYGYTF; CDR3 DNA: TGTGCCAGCAGCCAAGGGCAGGGTCGTAACAACTATGGCTACACCTTC
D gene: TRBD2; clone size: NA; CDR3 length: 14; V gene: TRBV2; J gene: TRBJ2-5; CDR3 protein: CASSDRTSGETQYF; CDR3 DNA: TGTGCCAGCAGTGACCGGACTAGCGGGGAGACCCAGTACTTC
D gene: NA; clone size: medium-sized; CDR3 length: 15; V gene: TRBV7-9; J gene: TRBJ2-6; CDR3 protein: CASSLPSGRESVLTF; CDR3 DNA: TGTGCCAGCAGCTTACCCAGCGGGCGGGAATCCGTCCTGACTTTC
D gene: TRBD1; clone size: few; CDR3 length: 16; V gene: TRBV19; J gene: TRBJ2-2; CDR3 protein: CASSPTGYTNTGELFF; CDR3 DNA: TGTGCCAGTAGCCCGACAGGGTACACGAACACCGGGGAGCTGTTTTTT
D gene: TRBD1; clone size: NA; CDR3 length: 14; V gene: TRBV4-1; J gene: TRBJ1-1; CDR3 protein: CASSRGQGSTEAFF; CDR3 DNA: TGCGCCAGCAGCCGAGGACAGGGGAGTACTGAAGCTTTCTTT
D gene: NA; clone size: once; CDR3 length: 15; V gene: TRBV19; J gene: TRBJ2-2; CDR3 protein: CASSTGMTNTGELFF; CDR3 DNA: TGTGCCAGTAGTACAGGGATGACGAACACCGGGGAGCTGTTTTTT
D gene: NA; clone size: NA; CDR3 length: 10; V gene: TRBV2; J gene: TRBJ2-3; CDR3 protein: CASGEGAQYF; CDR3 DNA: TGTGCCAGCGGGGAGGGGGCGCAGTATTTT
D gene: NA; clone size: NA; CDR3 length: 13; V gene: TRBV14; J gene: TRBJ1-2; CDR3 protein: CASSQVEGYGYTF; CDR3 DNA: TGTGCCAGCAGCCAAGTTGAGGGCTATGGCTACACCTTC
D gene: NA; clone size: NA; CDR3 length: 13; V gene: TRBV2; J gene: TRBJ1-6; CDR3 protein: CASRRAEDSPLHF; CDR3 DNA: TGTGCCAGCAGGAGGGCAGAGGATTCACCCCTCCACTTT
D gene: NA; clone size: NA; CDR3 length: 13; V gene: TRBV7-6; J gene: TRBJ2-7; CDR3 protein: CASSLDQVYEQYF; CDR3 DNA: TGTGCCAGCAGCTTAGACCAGGTCTACGAGCAGTACTTC
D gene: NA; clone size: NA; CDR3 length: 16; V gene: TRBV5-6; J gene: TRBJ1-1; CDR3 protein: CASSSYLRDLNTEAFF; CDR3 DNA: TGTGCCAGCAGCTCCTATCTCCGGGACTTGAACACTGAAGCTTTCTTT
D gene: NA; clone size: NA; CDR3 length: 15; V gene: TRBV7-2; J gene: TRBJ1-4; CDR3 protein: CASSLGWGLNEKLFF; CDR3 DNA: TGTGCCAGCAGCTTAGGGTGGGGGCTTAATGAAAAACTGTTTTTT
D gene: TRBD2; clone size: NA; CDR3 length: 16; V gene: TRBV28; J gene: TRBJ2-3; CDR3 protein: CASSFSGTSVTDTQYF; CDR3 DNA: TGTGCCAGCAGTTTCTCTGGGACTAGTGTCACAGATACGCAGTATTTT
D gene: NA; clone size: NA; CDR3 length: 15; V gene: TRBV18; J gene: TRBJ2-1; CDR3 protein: CASSPPGVRYNEQFF; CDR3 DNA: TGTGCCAGCTCACCCCCGGGAGTCCGCTACAATGAGCAGTTCTTC
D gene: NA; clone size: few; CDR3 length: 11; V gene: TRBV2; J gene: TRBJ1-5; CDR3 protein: CASSEVGPQHF; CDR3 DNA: TGTGCCAGCAGTGAAGTCGGGCCCCAGCATTTT
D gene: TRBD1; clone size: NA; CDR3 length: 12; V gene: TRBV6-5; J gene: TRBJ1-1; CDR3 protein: CATRGHFTEAFF; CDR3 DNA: TGTGCCACCAGGGGGCACTTCACTGAAGCTTTCTTT
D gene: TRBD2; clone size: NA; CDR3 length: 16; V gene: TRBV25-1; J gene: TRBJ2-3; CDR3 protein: CASSRGLAGGGDTQYF; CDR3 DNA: TGTGCCAGCAGCCGGGGACTAGCGGGTGGAGGGGATACGCAGTATTTT
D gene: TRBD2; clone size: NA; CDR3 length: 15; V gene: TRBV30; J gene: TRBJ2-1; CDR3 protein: CAWSVGTSGFDEQFF; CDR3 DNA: TGTGCCTGGAGTGTGGGGACTAGCGGTTTTGATGAGCAGTTCTTC
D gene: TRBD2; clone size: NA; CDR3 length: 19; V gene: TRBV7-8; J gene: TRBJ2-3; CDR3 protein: CASSLAGPGGYSRADTQYF; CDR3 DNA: TGTGCCAGCAGCTTAGCGGGCCCCGGGGGGTACTCTAGAGCAGATACGCAGTATTTT
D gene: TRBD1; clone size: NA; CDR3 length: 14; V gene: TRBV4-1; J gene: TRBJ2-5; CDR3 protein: CASSPGQGRETQYF; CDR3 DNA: TGCGCCAGCAGCCCGGGACAGGGGCGGGAGACCCAGTACTTC
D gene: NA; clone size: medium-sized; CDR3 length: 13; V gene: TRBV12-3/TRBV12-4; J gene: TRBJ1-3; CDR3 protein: CASSFGSGNTIYF; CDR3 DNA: TGTGCCAGCAGTTTCGGCTCTGGAAACACCATATATTTT
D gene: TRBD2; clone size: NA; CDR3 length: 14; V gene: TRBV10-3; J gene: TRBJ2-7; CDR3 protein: CAASGFRSSYEQYF; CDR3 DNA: TGTGCCGCTAGCGGGTTTAGGAGCTCCTACGAGCAGTACTTC
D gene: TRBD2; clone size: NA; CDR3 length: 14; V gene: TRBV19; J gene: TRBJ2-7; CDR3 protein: CASSRIAGEYEQYF; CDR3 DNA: TGTGCCAGTAGCCGGATAGCGGGAGAATACGAGCAGTACTTC
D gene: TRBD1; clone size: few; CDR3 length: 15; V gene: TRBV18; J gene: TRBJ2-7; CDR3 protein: CASSPPGTGAYEQYF; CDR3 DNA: TGTGCCAGCTCACCACCCGGGACAGGGGCCTACGAGCAGTACTTC
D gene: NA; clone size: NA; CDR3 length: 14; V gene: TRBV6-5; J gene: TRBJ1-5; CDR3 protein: CASSWSRGNQPQHF; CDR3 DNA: TGTGCCAGCAGTTGGTCCCGGGGTAATCAGCCCCAGCATTTT
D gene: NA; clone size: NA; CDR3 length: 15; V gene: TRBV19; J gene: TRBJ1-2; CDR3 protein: CASSGQWDSGYGYTF; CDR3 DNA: TGTGCCAGTAGTGGGCAATGGGATAGCGGCTATGGCTACACCTTC
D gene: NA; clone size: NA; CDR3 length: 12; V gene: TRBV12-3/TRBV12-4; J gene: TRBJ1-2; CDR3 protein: CASSPNDYGYTF; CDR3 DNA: TGTGCCAGCAGTCCTAATGACTATGGCTACACCTTC
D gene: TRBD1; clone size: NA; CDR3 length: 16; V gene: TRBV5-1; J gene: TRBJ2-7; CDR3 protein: CASRTDLTGLHYEQYF; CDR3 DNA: TGCGCCAGCAGAACAGACCTGACAGGGCTACACTACGAGCAGTACTTC
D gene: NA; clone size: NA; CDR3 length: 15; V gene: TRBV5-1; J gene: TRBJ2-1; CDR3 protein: CASSRRTKDYQEQFF; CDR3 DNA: TGCGCCAGCAGTCGGCGGACAAAGGACTACCAGGAGCAGTTCTTC
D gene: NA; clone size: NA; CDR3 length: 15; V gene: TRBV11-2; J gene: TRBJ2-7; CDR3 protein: CASSFFKGLAYEQYF; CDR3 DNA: TGTGCCAGCAGCTTCTTTAAGGGGCTTGCTTACGAGCAGTACTTC
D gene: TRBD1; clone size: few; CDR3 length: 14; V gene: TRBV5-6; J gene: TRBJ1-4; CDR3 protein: CASTIQGSNEKLFF; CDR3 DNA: TGTGCCAGCACCATACAGGGGTCTAATGAAAAACTGTTTTTT
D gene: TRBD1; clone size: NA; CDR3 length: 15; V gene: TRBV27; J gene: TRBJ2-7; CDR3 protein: CASSLSGTGHYEQYF; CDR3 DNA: TGTGCCAGCAGTTTATCGGGGACAGGGCACTACGAGCAGTACTTC
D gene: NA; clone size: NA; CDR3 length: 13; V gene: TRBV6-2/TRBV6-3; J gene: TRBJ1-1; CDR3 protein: CASRLAGNTEAFF; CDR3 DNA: TGTGCCAGCCGCCTAGCGGGAAACACTGAAGCTTTCTTT
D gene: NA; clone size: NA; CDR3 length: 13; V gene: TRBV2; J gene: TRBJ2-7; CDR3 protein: CASSELVDYEQYF; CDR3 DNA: TGTGCCAGCAGTGAACTAGTCGACTACGAGCAGTACTTC
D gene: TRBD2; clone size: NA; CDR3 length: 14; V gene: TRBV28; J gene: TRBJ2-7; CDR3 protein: CASRSGRAPYEQYF; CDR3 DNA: TGTGCCAGCCGAAGCGGGAGGGCCCCCTACGAGCAGTACTTC